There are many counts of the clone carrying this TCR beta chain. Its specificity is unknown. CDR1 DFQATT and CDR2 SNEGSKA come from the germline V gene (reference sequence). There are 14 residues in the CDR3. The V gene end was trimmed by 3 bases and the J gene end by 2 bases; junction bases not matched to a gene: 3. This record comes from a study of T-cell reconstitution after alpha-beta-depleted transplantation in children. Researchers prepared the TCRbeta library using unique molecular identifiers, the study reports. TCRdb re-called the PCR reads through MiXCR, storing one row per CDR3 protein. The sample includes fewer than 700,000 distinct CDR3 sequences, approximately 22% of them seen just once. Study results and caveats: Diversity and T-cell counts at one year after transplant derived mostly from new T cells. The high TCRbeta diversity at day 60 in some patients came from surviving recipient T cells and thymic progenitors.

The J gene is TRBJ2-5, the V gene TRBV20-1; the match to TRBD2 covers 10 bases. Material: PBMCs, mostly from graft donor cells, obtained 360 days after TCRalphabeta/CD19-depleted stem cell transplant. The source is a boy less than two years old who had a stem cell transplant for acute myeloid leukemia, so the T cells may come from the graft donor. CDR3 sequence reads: CSASISGGQETQYF. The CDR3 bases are TGCAGTGCTAGCATTAGCGGGGGGCAAGAGACCCAGTACTTC.